This T cell receptor beta chain was captured by sequencing in a study of blood T cells in healthy people across ages. Whole-study results and caveats: Older individuals had lower TCR beta diversity per million T cells (the decline was roughly linear).

Combining a sample-barcoded 5' primer with a J-beta primer mix, a second PCR ran for 7 to 11 cycles. TCRdb recomputed calls from the 5' RACE reads with MiXCR, one row per CDR3 protein. The table lists around 1.7 million distinct CDR3 sequences, 25% to 30% of them singletons, with over 7% in the top ten. Details on this clonotype: Its antigen is not identified.

Germline CDR1 is SGHTA and CDR2 is FQGNSA. Between the trimmed V and J ends, which lost 5 bases and 7 bases, there was a span of 9 bases. This CDR3 is built from 12 residues. The V and J genes are TRBV7-2 and TRBJ2-1; no clear D. The specimen sequenced was blood. This clonotype was sampled from a woman aged 25-40 years in good health. CDR3 sequence: CASSPQWNEQFF. CDR3 in DNA: TGTGCCAGCAGCCCCCAATGGAATGAGCAGTTCTTC.